These T cell receptor beta chains were read from a single sample in a study of cytomegalovirus exposure and HLA in healthy donors. The protocol was immunoSEQ multiplex PCR, while the TCRdb copy is restricted to in-frame clones and leaves out a portion. Of about 56,000 clones listed, just over 90% are singletons. The sequencing sample was made of PBMCs. Every receptor here comes from a woman in her late teens or twenties in good health and CMV-seropositive. Both conserved end residues are part of each CDR3. Fields, in order: V gene, clone size, J gene, D gene, CDR3 protein, CDR3 DNA. D genes are given only for firm matches. For some rows the clone size is stated as once, few or many, or as a class when expanded; others skip it.

V: TRBV11-2; size: .; J: TRBJ2-7; D: .; CDR3: CASLPLGHTYEQYF; DNA: TGTGCCAGCCTCCCGTTGGGACACACCTACGAGCAGTACTTC
V: TRBV6-5; size: .; J: TRBJ1-5; D: .; CDR3: CASSPGFSQPQHF; DNA: TGTGCCAGCAGTCCAGGGTTCAGCCAGCCCCAGCATTTT
V: TRBV6-1; size: .; J: TRBJ1-6; D: TRBD1; CDR3: CASSEVNRGQGAPLHF; DNA: TGTGCCAGCAGTGAGGTAAACAGGGGCCAGGGTGCGCCCCTCCACTTT
V: TRBV7-2; size: .; J: TRBJ1-1; D: TRBD1; CDR3: CASSRTGNTEAFF; DNA: TGTGCCAGCAGCCGGACAGGGAACACTGAAGCTTTCTTT
V: TRBV27; size: .; J: TRBJ1-1; D: .; CDR3: CASSLSGDLNTEAFF; DNA: TGTGCCAGCAGTTTATCCGGGGATCTGAACACTGAAGCTTTCTTT
V: TRBV28; size: .; J: TRBJ2-7; D: TRBD2; CDR3: CASSFSGGDYEQYF; DNA: TGTGCCAGCAGCTTTAGCGGGGGGGACTACGAGCAGTACTTC
V: TRBV6-6; size: .; J: TRBJ2-7; D: TRBD2; CDR3: CASRDSGGYEQYF; DNA: TGTGCCAGCAGGGACAGCGGGGGTTACGAGCAGTACTTC
V: TRBV10-3; size: .; J: TRBJ1-1; D: .; CDR3: CAISTDGMNTEAFF; DNA: TGTGCCATCAGTACAGACGGGATGAACACTGAAGCTTTCTTT
V: TRBV5-8; size: .; J: TRBJ1-5; D: .; CDR3: CASSLEALSNQPQHF; DNA: TGTGCCAGCAGCTTGGAAGCCCTTAGCAATCAGCCCCAGCATTTT
V: TRBV27; size: .; J: TRBJ1-2; D: .; CDR3: CASSPQGSGYTF; DNA: TGTGCCAGCAGTCCACAGGGTAGCGGCTACACCTTC
V: TRBV19; size: .; J: TRBJ2-7; D: .; CDR3: CASSSTYGEQYF; DNA: TGTGCCAGTAGTTCGACTTACGGCGAGCAGTACTTC
V: TRBV27; size: .; J: TRBJ2-2; D: TRBD2; CDR3: CATSLSGGAPGELFF; DNA: TGTGCCACCTCGCTAAGCGGGGGGGCTCCCGGGGAGCTGTTTTTT
V: TRBV15; size: .; J: TRBJ2-7; D: .; CDR3: CATSRGNTGTYEQYF; DNA: TGTGCCACCAGCAGAGGGAATACAGGTACCTACGAGCAGTACTTC
V: TRBV10-3; size: .; J: TRBJ2-3; D: .; CDR3: CAISGGLGDTQYF; DNA: TGTGCCATCAGTGGAGGACTGGGAGATACGCAGTATTTT
V: TRBV7-9; size: few; J: TRBJ2-7; D: TRBD1; CDR3: CASRLPGQGSAEQYF; DNA: TGTGCCAGCAGACTACCGGGACAGGGGAGCGCAGAGCAGTACTTC
V: TRBV18; size: .; J: TRBJ1-5; D: .; CDR3: CASSPGQSNQPQHF; DNA: TGTGCCAGCTCACCGGGGCAGAGCAATCAGCCCCAGCATTTT
V: TRBV5-1; size: .; J: TRBJ2-7; D: .; CDR3: CASSGALTYEQYF; DNA: TGCGCCAGCAGCGGGGCACTAACCTACGAGCAGTACTTC
V: TRBV10-3; size: .; J: TRBJ1-4; D: TRBD1; CDR3: CAISDGTGREKLFF; DNA: TGTGCCATCAGTGACGGGACAGGGCGCGAAAAACTGTTTTTT
V: TRBV4-3; size: .; J: TRBJ1-2; D: TRBD1; CDR3: CASSQGTGGIYGYTF; DNA: TGCGCCAGCAGCCAAGGGACAGGGGGGATCTATGGCTACACCTTC
V: TRBV9; size: once; J: TRBJ1-2; D: TRBD1; CDR3: CASSERGDRENYGYTF; DNA: TGTGCCAGCAGCGAGAGAGGGGACAGGGAGAACTATGGCTACACCTTC
V: TRBV11-2; size: few; J: TRBJ2-1; D: .; CDR3: CASSLTINEQFF; DNA: TGTGCCAGCAGCCTGACTATCAATGAGCAGTTCTTC
V: TRBV5-6; size: once; J: TRBJ2-7; D: TRBD2; CDR3: CASSLGGLAGPYEQYF; DNA: TGTGCCAGCAGCTTGGGGGGACTAGCGGGGCCCTACGAGCAGTACTTC